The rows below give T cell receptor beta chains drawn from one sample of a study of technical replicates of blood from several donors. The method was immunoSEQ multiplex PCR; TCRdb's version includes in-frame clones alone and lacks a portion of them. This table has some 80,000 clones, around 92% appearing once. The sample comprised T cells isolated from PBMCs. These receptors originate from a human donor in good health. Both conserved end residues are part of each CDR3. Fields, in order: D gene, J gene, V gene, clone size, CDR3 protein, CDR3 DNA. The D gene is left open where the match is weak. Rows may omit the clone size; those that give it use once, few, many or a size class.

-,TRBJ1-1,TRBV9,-,CASSVAVTSEAFF,TGTGCCAGCAGCGTAGCTGTGACATCTGAAGCTTTCTTT
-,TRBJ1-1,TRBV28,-,CASSSQMTGLMNTEAFF,TGTGCCAGCAGTTCCCAGATGACAGGTCTTATGAACACTGAAGCTTTCTTT
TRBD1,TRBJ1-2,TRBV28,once,CASSSGTGRSQRYGYTF,TGTGCCAGCAGTTCCGGGACAGGGAGAAGTCAGCGCTATGGCTACACCTTC
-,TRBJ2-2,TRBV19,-,CASRDSSGTGELFF,TGTGCCAGTAGAGACTCTTCGGGCACCGGGGAGCTGTTTTTT
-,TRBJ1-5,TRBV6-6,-,CASSHRTHNIPQHF,TGTGCCAGCAGCCACAGGACACACAACATACCCCAGCATTTT
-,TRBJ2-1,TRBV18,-,CASSPLIAEYNEQFF,TGTGCCAGCTCACCTCTGATAGCGGAGTACAATGAGCAGTTCTTC
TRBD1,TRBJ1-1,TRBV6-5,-,CASTFYRGRDTEAFF,TGTGCCAGCACCTTTTACAGGGGGCGAGACACTGAAGCTTTCTTT
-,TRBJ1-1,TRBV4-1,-,CASSQVPQSTEAFF,TGCGCCAGCAGCCAAGTACCGCAGTCTACTGAAGCTTTCTTT
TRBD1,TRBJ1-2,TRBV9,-,CASSVGTGGTYGYTF,TGTGCCAGCAGCGTAGGCACAGGGGGCACCTATGGCTACACCTTC
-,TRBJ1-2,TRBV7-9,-,CASSDSAGSPNYGYTF,TGTGCCAGCAGCGACAGTGCGGGAAGTCCTAACTATGGCTACACCTTC
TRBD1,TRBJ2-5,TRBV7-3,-,CASSVQGAQETQYF,TGTGCCAGCAGCGTACAGGGGGCACAAGAGACCCAGTACTTC
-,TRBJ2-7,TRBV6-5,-,CASRSLSSYEQYF,TGTGCCAGCAGATCACTTAGCAGCTACGAGCAGTACTTC
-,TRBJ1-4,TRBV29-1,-,CSGGTSRTNEKLFF,TGCAGCGGCGGGACTTCAAGAACTAATGAAAAACTGTTTTTT
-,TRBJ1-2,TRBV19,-,CASGDTDYGYTF,TGTGCCAGTGGCGACACCGACTATGGCTACACCTTC
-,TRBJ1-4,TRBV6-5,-,CASSYSRGREKLFF,TGTGCCAGCAGTTACTCGCGGGGCCGGGAAAAACTGTTTTTT
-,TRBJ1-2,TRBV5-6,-,CASSYQGNYGYTF,TGTGCCAGCAGCTATCAGGGGAACTATGGCTACACCTTC
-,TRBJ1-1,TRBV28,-,CASLSNTEAFF,TGTGCCAGCCTCTCGAACACTGAAGCTTTCTTT
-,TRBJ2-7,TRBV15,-,CATSRQENYEQYF,TGTGCCACCAGCAGACAGGAAAACTACGAGCAGTACTTC
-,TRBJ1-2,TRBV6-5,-,CASSYGQAPYGYTF,TGTGCCAGCAGTTATGGGCAGGCTCCCTATGGCTACACCTTC
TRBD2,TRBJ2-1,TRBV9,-,CASSVSGTSTGAAYNEQFF,TGTGCCAGCAGCGTATCCGGGACTAGCACAGGAGCGGCATACAATGAGCAGTTCTTC
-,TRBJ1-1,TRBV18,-,CASSLSGVTEAFF,TGTGCCAGCTCACTTTCAGGGGTCACTGAAGCTTTCTTT
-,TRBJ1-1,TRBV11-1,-,CASSLAGGDTEAFF,TGTGCCAGCAGCTTAGCGGGGGGGGACACTGAAGCTTTCTTT
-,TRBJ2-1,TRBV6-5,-,CASSYSGGGDEQFF,TGTGCCAGCAGTTACTCGGGAGGGGGGGATGAGCAGTTCTTC